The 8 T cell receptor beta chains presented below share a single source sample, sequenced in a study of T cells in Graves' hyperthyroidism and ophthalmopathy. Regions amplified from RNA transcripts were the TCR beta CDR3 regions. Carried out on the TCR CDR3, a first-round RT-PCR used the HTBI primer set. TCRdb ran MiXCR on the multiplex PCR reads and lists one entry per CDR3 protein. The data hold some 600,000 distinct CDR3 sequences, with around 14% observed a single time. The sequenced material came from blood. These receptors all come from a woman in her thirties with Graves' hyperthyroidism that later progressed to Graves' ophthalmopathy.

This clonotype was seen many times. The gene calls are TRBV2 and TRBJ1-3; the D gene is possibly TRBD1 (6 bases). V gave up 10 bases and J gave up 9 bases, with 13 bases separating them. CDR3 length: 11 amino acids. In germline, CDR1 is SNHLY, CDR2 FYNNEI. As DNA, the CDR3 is TGTGCCACCCACAGGGTCGGCACCATATATTTT. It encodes CATHRVGTIYF.

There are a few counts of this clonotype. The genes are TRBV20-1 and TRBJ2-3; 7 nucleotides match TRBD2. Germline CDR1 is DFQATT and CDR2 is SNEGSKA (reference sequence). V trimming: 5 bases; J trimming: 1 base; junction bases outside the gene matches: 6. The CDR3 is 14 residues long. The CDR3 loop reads CSALSGGGTDTQYF. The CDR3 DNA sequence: TGCAGTGCTCTATCGGGAGGAGGCACAGATACGCAGTATTTT.

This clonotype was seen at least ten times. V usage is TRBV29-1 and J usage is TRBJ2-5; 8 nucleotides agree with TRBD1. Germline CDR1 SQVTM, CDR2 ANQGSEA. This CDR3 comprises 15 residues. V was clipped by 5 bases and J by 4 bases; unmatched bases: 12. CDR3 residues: CSVYPMDRVGETQYF. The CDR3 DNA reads TGCAGCGTTTACCCAATGGACAGGGTGGGAGAGACCCAGTACTTC. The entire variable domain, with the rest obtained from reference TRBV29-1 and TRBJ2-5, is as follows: SAVISQKPSRDICQRGTSLTIQCQVDSQVTMMFWYRQQPGQSLTLIATANQGSEATYESGFVIDKFPISRPNLTFSTLTVSNMSPEDSSIYLCSVYPMDRVGETQYFGPGTRLLVL.

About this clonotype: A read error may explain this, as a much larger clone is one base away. The CDR3 loop reads CASTRGSQPRHF. For the CDR3, the DNA is TGTGCCAGCACCCGGGGCTCTCAGCCCCGGCATTTT. J is TRBJ1-5 and V is TRBV12-3 or TRBV12-4; weak D call: TRBD1 (5 bases). The CDR3 is 12 residues long.

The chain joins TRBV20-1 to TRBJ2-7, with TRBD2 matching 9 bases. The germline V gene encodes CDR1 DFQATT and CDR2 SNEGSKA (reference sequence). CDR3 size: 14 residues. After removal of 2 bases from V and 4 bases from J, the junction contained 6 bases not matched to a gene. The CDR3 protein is CSARKPAGGYEQYF. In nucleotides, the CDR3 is TGCAGTGCTAGAAAACCAGCGGGAGGATACGAGCAGTACTTC.

The DNA for the CDR3 is TGTGCCAGCGCTTGGGGTGTCGCGGGAGGACCCAATGAGCAGTTCTTC. As protein: CASAWGVAGGPNEQFF. V is TRBV28 and J is TRBJ2-1; TRBD2 matches 8 bases. The CDR3 contains 16 residues. V shed 8 bases, J shed 6 bases, and the junction held 15 bases outside the gene matches. Germline CDR1 MDHEN, CDR2 SYDVKM.

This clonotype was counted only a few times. CDR3 loop: CAWNGQGNGGYTF. In DNA form, the CDR3 reads TGTGCCTGGAACGGACAGGGGAACGGTGGCTACACCTTC. The V gene is TRBV30, the J gene TRBJ1-2, with 9 bases lining up with TRBD1. Per the germline V gene, CDR1 is GTSNPN and CDR2 is SVGIG (reference sequence). This CDR3 spans 13 amino acids. V lost 4 bases and J lost 7; bases outside the gene matches: 7.

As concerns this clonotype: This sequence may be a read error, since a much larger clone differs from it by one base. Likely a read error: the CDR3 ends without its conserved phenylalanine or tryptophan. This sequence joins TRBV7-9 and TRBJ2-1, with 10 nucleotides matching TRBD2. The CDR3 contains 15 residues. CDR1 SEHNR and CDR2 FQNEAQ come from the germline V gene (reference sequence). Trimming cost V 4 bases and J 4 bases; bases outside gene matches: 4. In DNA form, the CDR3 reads TGTGCCAGCAGCTCCGCTAGCGGGGGTTACAATGAGCAGTTCGTC. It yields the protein CASSSASGGYNEQFV.